A selection of T cell receptor beta chains follows, all from one sample in a study of blood T cell repertoires in COVID-19. The data were produced by immunoSEQ multiplex PCR, yet TCRdb's version contains in-frame clones alone and is incomplete. The repertoire has more than 200,000 clones, 65% to 85% of them found once; the top ten carry roughly 8.8%. The sequenced material came from peripheral blood. The receptor set was obtained from a woman aged 45-65 years with acute or convalescent COVID-19. The CDR3 runs from the conserved cysteine through the conserved F or W. A D gene is named only where the DNA matches it firmly. Some rows mark clone size as missing; the rest say once, few, many or name a class of expanded clone.

V: TRBV24-1
size: .
D: TRBD1
J: TRBJ1-4
CDR3: CATSDSGQGNEKLFF
DNA: TGTGCCACCAGTGATTCCGGACAGGGGAATGAAAAACTGTTTTTT

V: TRBV20-1
size: .
D: TRBD2
J: TRBJ2-7
CDR3: CSASSFLAGGGEQYF
DNA: TGCAGTGCTAGTTCCTTCCTAGCGGGAGGAGGCGAGCAGTACTTC

V: TRBV29-1
size: .
D: TRBD2
J: TRBJ2-5
CDR3: CSVESWPSGWGETQYF
DNA: TGCAGCGTTGAAAGTTGGCCTAGCGGGTGGGGGGAGACCCAGTACTTC

V: TRBV11-2
size: .
D: .
J: TRBJ1-4
CDR3: CASSIDSLNEKLFF
DNA: TGTGCCAGCAGCATTGACAGCCTTAATGAAAAACTGTTTTTT

V: TRBV27
size: .
D: .
J: TRBJ1-5
CDR3: CASSSYPQGNQPQHF
DNA: TGTGCCAGCAGTTCTTATCCCCAGGGCAATCAGCCCCAGCATTTT

V: TRBV9
size: .
D: TRBD2
J: TRBJ2-3
CDR3: CASSDKTSGSTDTQYF
DNA: TGTGCCAGCAGCGATAAAACTAGCGGGAGCACAGATACGCAGTATTTT

V: TRBV5-6
size: .
D: TRBD1
J: TRBJ1-5
CDR3: CASSYRTGWDQPQHF
DNA: TGTGCCAGCAGCTACCGGACAGGCTGGGATCAGCCCCAGCATTTT

V: TRBV12-3/TRBV12-4
size: .
D: TRBD1
J: TRBJ1-6
CDR3: CASWDSSNSPLHF
DNA: TGTGCCTCGTGGGACAGCTCGAATTCACCCCTCCACTTT

V: TRBV5-4
size: .
D: .
J: TRBJ1-2
CDR3: CASSPLEVRGYTF
DNA: TGTGCCAGCAGCCCCCTCGAGGTGCGGGGCTACACCTTC

V: TRBV6-5
size: .
D: TRBD1
J: TRBJ1-6
CDR3: CASRTGKGNSPLHF
DNA: TGTGCCAGCAGGACAGGGAAGGGGAATTCACCCCTCCACTTT

V: TRBV27
size: .
D: .
J: TRBJ2-3
CDR3: CASGGGTDTQYF
DNA: TGTGCCAGCGGAGGGGGCACAGATACGCAGTATTTT

V: TRBV18
size: .
D: TRBD1
J: TRBJ2-7
CDR3: CASSGQGMGEQYF
DNA: TGTGCCAGCTCAGGACAGGGAATGGGGGAGCAGTACTTC

V: TRBV10-3
size: .
D: TRBD2
J: TRBJ2-5
CDR3: CAISESPSGSTYQETQYF
DNA: TGTGCCATCAGTGAAAGTCCTAGCGGGAGTACTTACCAAGAGACCCAGTACTTC

V: TRBV2
size: few
D: .
J: TRBJ1-2
CDR3: CASLREGMEGYTF
DNA: TGTGCCAGCCTCAGGGAAGGGATGGAGGGCTACACCTTC

V: TRBV3-1/TRBV3-2
size: once
D: TRBD2
J: TRBJ2-2
CDR3: CASSQGGVTGELFF
DNA: TGTGCCAGCAGCCAGGGGGGGGTCACCGGGGAGCTGTTTTTT

V: TRBV19
size: once
D: .
J: TRBJ1-3
CDR3: CASSLLSGVNTIYF
DNA: TGTGCCAGTAGTCTTCTCTCAGGGGTAAACACCATATATTTT

V: TRBV19
size: .
D: .
J: TRBJ1-3
CDR3: CASPRFSGNTIYF
DNA: TGTGCCAGTCCCAGGTTCTCTGGAAACACCATATATTTT

V: TRBV5-1
size: .
D: .
J: TRBJ2-3
CDR3: CASSATVSDTQYF
DNA: TGCGCCAGCAGCGCTACCGTCTCAGATACGCAGTATTTT

V: TRBV3-1/TRBV3-2
size: .
D: .
J: TRBJ1-4
CDR3: CASSQDYRAFNEKLFF
DNA: TGTGCCAGCAGCCAAGATTACAGGGCTTTTAATGAAAAACTGTTTTTT

V: TRBV5-4
size: .
D: TRBD2
J: TRBJ2-7
CDR3: CASSLWGLASEQYF
DNA: TGTGCCAGCAGCTTGTGGGGACTAGCCTCCGAGCAGTACTTC

V: TRBV2
size: .
D: TRBD1
J: TRBJ1-4
CDR3: CASSGYRGDEKLFF
DNA: TGTGCCAGCAGTGGATACAGGGGGGACGAAAAACTGTTTTTT

V: TRBV6-1
size: .
D: .
J: TRBJ1-1
CDR3: CASSEGQTNTEAFF
DNA: TGTGCCAGCAGTGAAGGACAGACCAACACTGAAGCTTTCTTT

V: TRBV5-4
size: .
D: .
J: TRBJ2-7
CDR3: CASSLGGPSYEQYF
DNA: TGTGCCAGCAGCTTGGGTGGGCCCTCCTACGAGCAGTACTTC

V: TRBV10-2
size: .
D: .
J: TRBJ2-7
CDR3: CASSRLDEQYF
DNA: TGCGCCAGCAGTAGACTAGACGAGCAGTACTTC

V: TRBV11-2
size: .
D: TRBD2
J: TRBJ2-7
CDR3: CASSLGSGGMSYEQYF
DNA: TGTGCCAGCAGCTTAGGATCGGGAGGGATGTCCTACGAGCAGTACTTC

V: TRBV28
size: .
D: .
J: TRBJ1-2
CDR3: CASSLGADYGYTF
DNA: TGTGCCAGCAGTTTGGGGGCGGACTATGGCTACACCTTC

V: TRBV5-1
size: .
D: TRBD2
J: TRBJ2-1
CDR3: CASSWQASGIGNEQFF
DNA: TGCGCCAGCAGCTGGCAAGCTAGCGGGATAGGGAATGAGCAGTTCTTC

V: TRBV6-5
size: .
D: TRBD1
J: TRBJ1-2
CDR3: CASSSATGVNYGYTF
DNA: TGTGCCAGCAGTTCCGCGACAGGGGTTAACTATGGCTACACCTTC

V: TRBV19
size: .
D: TRBD1
J: TRBJ1-5
CDR3: CASSRTGSSNQPQHF
DNA: TGTGCCAGTAGTAGGACAGGGAGTAGCAATCAGCCCCAGCATTTT

V: TRBV27
size: .
D: .
J: TRBJ1-6
CDR3: CASSLRLWGNSPLHF
DNA: TGTGCCAGCAGCCTCCGGCTGTGGGGCAATTCACCCCTCCACTTT

V: TRBV29-1
size: .
D: TRBD1
J: TRBJ2-5
CDR3: CSARQGTGAQYF
DNA: TGCAGCGCGAGACAGGGGACTGGGGCCCAGTACTTC

V: TRBV7-9
size: .
D: .
J: TRBJ1-6
CDR3: CASSLRDPWRGNSPLHF
DNA: TGTGCCAGCAGCTTACGGGATCCTTGGCGGGGTAATTCACCCCTCCACTTT

V: TRBV28
size: many
D: .
J: TRBJ1-3
CDR3: CASSLRDTIYF
DNA: TGTGCCAGCAGTTTGCGGGACACCATATATTTT

V: TRBV5-1
size: .
D: .
J: TRBJ1-1
CDR3: CASSLALNTEAFF
DNA: TGCGCCAGCAGCTTGGCATTGAACACTGAAGCTTTCTTT

V: TRBV5-8
size: .
D: .
J: TRBJ1-1
CDR3: CASSLLSEGEAFF
DNA: TGTGCCAGCAGCTTGCTCTCGGAGGGTGAAGCTTTCTTT

V: TRBV10-3
size: .
D: TRBD2
J: TRBJ2-5
CDR3: CAPGGASPYEKETQYF
DNA: TGTGCCCCGGGGGGGGCGTCGCCTTATGAAAAAGAGACCCAGTACTTC

V: TRBV6-5
size: .
D: .
J: TRBJ1-1
CDR3: CASSYSGVDTEAFF
DNA: TGTGCCAGCAGTTACTCAGGAGTGGACACTGAAGCTTTCTTT

V: TRBV2
size: .
D: TRBD1
J: TRBJ2-3
CDR3: CASFSAGTGNPTDTQYF
DNA: TGTGCCAGCTTTTCCGCCGGGACAGGGAATCCCACAGATACGCAGTATTTT

V: TRBV19
size: .
D: TRBD2
J: TRBJ2-1
CDR3: CASKSSGPGKQFF
DNA: TGTGCCAGTAAGTCTAGCGGACCGGGAAAGCAGTTCTTC

V: TRBV7-9
size: .
D: .
J: TRBJ1-4
CDR3: CASSLGQGPNEKLFF
DNA: TGTGCCAGCAGCTTAGGGCAGGGGCCTAATGAAAAACTGTTTTTT

V: TRBV9
size: few
D: TRBD2
J: TRBJ2-3
CDR3: CASSPLGTSGDTQYF
DNA: TGTGCCAGCAGCCCCCTAGGGACTAGCGGAGATACGCAGTATTTT